The 27 T cell receptor beta chains reported below all come from one sample, sequenced in a study of radiotherapy plus CTLA-4 blockade in lung cancer. TCRdb's copy holds only in-frame clones and misses some; the assay was immunoSEQ multiplex PCR. The sample lists about 94,000 clones, roughly 80% occurring once. Sequencing used peripheral blood, obtained from a patient treated with radiotherapy plus ipilimumab. The source of these receptors is a human donor with non-small cell lung cancer that progressed on radiotherapy plus ipilimumab.

The rearrangement joins TRBV5-1 to TRBJ2-3; a possible D gene is TRBD2 (6 bases). The CDR3 covers 11 residues. Germline CDR1 SGHRS, CDR2 YFSETQ. Trimming shortened V by 7 bases and J by 15 bases, and 18 bases separated the two germline ends. CDR3 sequence reads: CASGTGAGLYF. The CDR3 nucleotides read TGCGCCAGCGGTACAGGAGCGGGTTTATATTTT.

This clone appeared a few times. The chain couples TRBV30 to TRBJ1-1, with a tentative D call TRBD1 (6 bases). CDR1 is GTSNPN and CDR2 is SVGIG in the germline V gene (reference sequence). The CDR3 covers 14 residues. V lost 0 bases, J lost 3 bases, and 11 bases lay in between. The CDR3 nucleotides are TGTGCCTGGAGTGTTTTGCAGGGGTACACTGAAGCTTTCTTT. Amino acids: CAWSVLQGYTEAFF.

The chain carries TRBV7-9 and TRBJ2-3; D may be TRBD1 or TRBD2 (5 bases each). The CDR3 extends over 19 amino acids. V was trimmed by 5 bases and J by 2 bases, leaving 26 bases between them. Germline values: CDR1 SEHNR, CDR2 FQNEAQ (reference sequence). CDR3 nucleotides: TGTGCCAGCAGCGGGCGATCCCGGGACCCCGGCACAACCACAGATACGCAGTATTTT. Translation gives CASSGRSRDPGTTTDTQYF.

In its sample, this clone was seen a few times. The V gene is TRBV27, the J gene TRBJ1-1; D is perhaps TRBD1 (5 bases). The CDR3 is 16 residues long. V lost 1 base and J 0 bases, leaving 12 bases between the germline ends. Germline CDR1 is MNHEY and CDR2 is SMNVEV (reference sequence). CDR3 nucleotides: TGTGCCAGCAGTTTATGGGGCGCTAACATGAACACTGAAGCTTTCTTT. This translates into CASSLWGANMNTEAFF.

The chain employs TRBV28 and TRBJ1-3; 7 bases agree with TRBD1. With V trimmed by 7 bases and J by 0 bases, 6 bases remained unmatched. Germline CDR1 reads MDHEN; CDR2 reads SYDVKM. The CDR3 sequence is 15 residues long. For the CDR3, the DNA is TGTGCCAGCAACACAGGGGACGTCTCTGGAAACACCATATATTTT. Translating it yields CASNTGDVSGNTIYF.

The V gene is TRBV11-2, the J gene TRBJ2-5; D perhaps matches TRBD2 (7 bases). V gave up 4 bases and J gave up 5 bases, with 20 bases separating them. CDR3 length equals 16 residues. The V gene's germline CDR1 is SGHAT and CDR2 FQNNGV. CDR3 residues: CASSSSSRERGETQYF. The DNA of the CDR3 is TGTGCCAGCAGCTCCAGTTCGCGGGAGAGGGGGGAGACCCAGTACTTC. Complete variable domain (other parts from reference TRBV11-2 and TRBJ2-5): EAGVAQSPRYKIIEKRQSVAFWCNPISGHATLYWYQQILGQGPKLLIQFQNNGVVDDSQLPKDRFSAERLKGVDSTLKIQPAKLEDSAVYLCASSSSSRERGETQYFGPGTRLLVL.

The genes are TRBV28 and TRBJ2-7; D perhaps matches TRBD1 (5 bases). The CDR3 has 15 amino acids. Germline CDR1 is MDHEN and CDR2 is SYDVKM. V gave up 3 bases and J gave up 2 bases, with 14 bases separating them. CDR3 nucleotide sequence: TGTGCCAGCAGTTTGCAGGGCTTCTTCACCTACGAGCAGTACTTC. Amino acids: CASSLQGFFTYEQYF.

The V gene is TRBV25-1, the J gene TRBJ2-1; 10 bases map to TRBD2. Trimming at V came to 1 base and at J to 10 bases, leaving 16 bases not matched to a gene. This CDR3 has 18 amino acids. The germline V gene encodes CDR1 MGHDK and CDR2 SYGVNS. The CDR3 protein is CASSEWTGLAGAFGEQFF. The CDR3, as DNA: TGTGCCAGCAGTGAATGGACGGGGCTAGCGGGAGCTTTCGGGGAGCAGTTCTTC.

This sequence joins TRBV29-1 and TRBJ1-2; TRBD1 is a possible D gene (6 bases). This CDR3 spans 13 amino acids. V shed 4 bases and J shed 6 bases, with 15 bases lying between them. Germline CDR1 is SQVTM and CDR2 is ANQGSEA. The CDR3 reads CSVGRQGLDGYTF. The CDR3 nucleotides are TGCAGCGTTGGTAGGCAGGGGTTAGATGGCTACACCTTC.

The chain has TRBV19 and TRBJ1-2; D is ambiguous. V lost 3 bases to trimming and J lost 2 bases, with 10 bases between them. This CDR3 contains 14 residues. CDR1 is LNHDA, CDR2 SQIVND, per germline (reference sequence). In DNA, the CDR3 is TGTGCCAGTAGTATGAGGCTCGTCAACTATGGCTACACCTTC. Translated, it gives CASSMRLVNYGYTF.

The chain's CDR3 is CASSSGGARYKDTQYF. CDR3 nucleotides: TGTGCCAGCAGTTCGGGGGGGGCGCGATATAAAGATACGCAGTATTTT. The chain has TRBV6-6 and TRBJ2-3; the match to TRBD2 covers 8 bases. CDR1 is MNHNY, CDR2 SVGAGI, per germline (reference sequence). This CDR3 has 16 amino acids. Trimming removed 4 bases from V and 5 bases from J; junction bases left unmatched: 11.

The chain combines TRBV6-1 with TRBJ2-1, with D hard to call. The CDR3 runs 11 residues. The V end lost 3 bases, the J end lost 8 bases, and 5 bases lay between the germline ends. Germline V gene sequence: CDR1 MNHNS, CDR2 SASEGT. The CDR3 nucleotides read TGTGCCAGCAGTGAGCTCCATGAGCAGTTCTTC. It codes for CASSELHEQFF.

This clone was observed a few times. The V call is TRBV5-4, the J call TRBJ1-2; 9 bases fit TRBD1. The V gene's germline CDR1 is SGHNT and CDR2 YYREEE (reference sequence). The CDR3 covers 12 residues. Unmatched junction bases numbered 0, after V lost 3 bases and J lost 6 bases. CDR3: CASSWDRDGYTF. CDR3 DNA: TGTGCCAGCAGCTGGGACAGGGATGGCTACACCTTC.

CDR3 DNA: TGTGCCAGTAGTCCCAGGACAGGGGTTTTGGAAGCTTTCTTT. This codes for CASSPRTGVLEAFF. J is TRBJ1-1 and V is TRBV19, with 9 positions matching TRBD1. V lost 5 bases and J lost 8; bases outside the gene matches: 9. Germline V gives CDR1 LNHDA, CDR2 SQIVND (reference sequence). CDR3 length: 14 residues.

J is TRBJ2-3 and V is TRBV5-1; D is possibly TRBD1 (6 bases). V lost 0 bases and J 4 bases, leaving 12 bases between the germline ends. The germline CDR1 and CDR2 sequences are SGHRS and YFSETQ. The CDR3 is made up of 15 amino acids. As DNA, the CDR3 is TGCGCCAGCAGCTTGGCCCACAGGGAAGCAGATACGCAGTATTTT. Translation gives CASSLAHREADTQYF.

The J gene is TRBJ2-1, the V gene TRBV20-1; D assignment may be TRBD1 or TRBD2 (9 bases each). The CDR3 length is 11 residues. Per the germline V gene, CDR1 is DFQATT and CDR2 is SNEGSKA (reference sequence). This chain's CDR3 is CTSGTGNEQFF. The CDR3, as DNA: TGCACTAGCGGGACAGGGAATGAGCAGTTCTTC.

The V and J genes are TRBV15 and TRBJ2-5, with D possibly being TRBD1 (6 bases). CDR1 is LNHNV, CDR2 YYDKDF, per germline (reference sequence). The CDR3 contains 15 residues. Trimming pared 0 bases from V and 2 bases from J, leaving 10 bases between. CDR3 DNA: TGTGCCACCAGCAGAGACAGGGGTTGGCAAGAGACCCAGTACTTC. It yields the protein CATSRDRGWQETQYF.

The rearrangement links TRBV27 to TRBJ1-5; 10 bases align to TRBD1. With V trimmed by 6 bases and J by 4 bases, 6 bases remained unmatched. The germline gives CDR1 MNHEY, CDR2 SMNVEV (reference sequence). The CDR3 length is 15 residues. The CDR3 DNA follows: TGTGCCAGCAGGGCGGACAGGGGGACAAATCAGCCCCAGCATTTT. Its protein is CASRADRGTNQPQHF.

This rearrangement joins TRBV5-1 to TRBJ1-3; D not certain. Germline-derived CDR1 and CDR2 are SGHRS and YFSETQ. This CDR3 region has 16 residues. V lost 0 bases to trimming and J lost 0 bases, with 10 bases between them. The CDR3 nucleotides read TGCGCCAGCAGCTTGGCTGGCCAGAGCTCTGGAAACACCATATATTTT. Encoded protein: CASSLAGQSSGNTIYF.

The chain joins TRBV27 to TRBJ1-5; TRBD1 matches 8 bases. The V gene end was trimmed by 7 bases and the J gene end by 1 base; junction bases not matched to a gene: 9. This CDR3 region has 16 residues. From germline, CDR1 is MNHEY and CDR2 SMNVEV (reference sequence). In DNA form, the CDR3 reads TGTGCCAGCAAAACACGGACAGGGACGAGCAATCAGCCCCAGCATTTT. Protein: CASKTRTGTSNQPQHF.

V usage is TRBV29-1 and J usage is TRBJ2-7; D gene ambiguous. The CDR3 is 15 residues long. Trimming removed 6 bases from V and 6 bases from J, with 24 bases in between. Germline CDR1 and CDR2: SQVTM and ANQGSEA. In nucleotides, the CDR3 is TGCAGCGTGAGTTTCCAATTCAGGCCCAGTGGCGAGCAGTACTTC. It codes for CSVSFQFRPSGEQYF.

This sequence joins TRBV27 and TRBJ1-1; D unclear. Trimming removed 3 bases from V and 1 base from J, with 6 bases in between. Per germline, CDR1 MNHEY and CDR2 SMNVEV (reference sequence). This CDR3 comprises 13 residues. The DNA of the CDR3 is TGTGCCAGCAGTTTTTCAGGGAACACTGAAGCTTTCTTT. Translated: CASSFSGNTEAFF.

The V call is TRBV7-9, the J call TRBJ2-7, with TRBD1 matching 8 bases. Losses at the gene ends were 3 bases for V and 3 bases for J; bases not matched to a gene: 7. Germline V lookup: CDR1 SEHNR, CDR2 FQNEAQ (reference sequence). The CDR3 totals 15 residues. The DNA for the CDR3 is TGTGCCAGCAGCTTTGGCAGGGGGCTAATCTACGAGCAGTACGTC. Residues: CASSFGRGLIYEQYV.

V gene TRBV13 combines with J gene TRBJ1-5; D is unclear. V shed 4 bases and J shed 3 bases, with 13 bases lying between them. Germline lookup yields CDR1 PRHDT and CDR2 FYEKMQ (reference sequence). CDR3 length: 15 residues. The CDR3 protein is CASSSRTDYNQPQHF. The CDR3 DNA sequence: TGTGCCAGCAGCTCTCGGACGGACTACAATCAGCCCCAGCATTTT.

The V call is TRBV7-3, the J call TRBJ1-3; the match to TRBD1 covers 8 bases. The CDR3 runs to 24 residues. The trim removed 1 base at V and 0 bases at J, leaving 26 bases unmatched. Germline CDR1 SGHTA, CDR2 FQGTGA. CDR3 sequence reads: CASSLIVAYQLGQVASSSGNTIYF. Written as DNA, the CDR3 is TGTGCCAGCAGCTTAATCGTTGCTTACCAATTGGGACAGGTAGCCTCATCCTCTGGAAACACCATATATTTT.

The chain links TRBV6-1 to TRBJ2-5; tentatively, D is TRBD1 (6 bases). V lost 3 bases to trimming and J lost 5 bases, with 13 bases between them. The germline CDR1 and CDR2 sequences are MNHNS and SASEGT. The CDR3 is 14 amino acids. CDR3 DNA: TGTGCCAGCAGTGACCGCTCAAGGGGGGAGACCCAGTACTTC. Translating gives CASSDRSRGETQYF.

The rearrangement uses TRBV29-1 and TRBJ1-1; D might be TRBD1 (5 bases). CDR3 length: 12 amino acids. The germline V and J ends were trimmed by 4 bases and 6 bases, with 12 bases remaining between them. CDR1 and CDR2 (germline): SQVTM, ANQGSEA. The CDR3 reads CSVALGAAEAFF. In nucleotides, the CDR3 is TGCAGCGTTGCGCTTGGGGCAGCTGAAGCTTTCTTT.